Sequencing of this T cell receptor (beta chain) was carried out in a study of technical replicates of blood from a few donors. From germline, CDR1 is SGHRS and CDR2 YFSETQ. This CDR3 has 13 amino acids. V lost 0 bases and J lost 10; bases outside the gene matches: 4. Libraries were prepared by immunoSEQ multiplex PCR; TCRdb keeps only in-frame clonotypes and omits some of them. The table records about 78,000 clones, 95% of them present only once. The chain couples TRBV5-1 to TRBJ1-5, with 7 bases matching TRBD1. This receptor was taken from a human donor in good health. Input material: T cells isolated from PBMCs. The CDR3 protein is CASSLDRGSPQHF. For the CDR3, the DNA is TGCGCCAGCAGCTTGGACAGGGGATCACCCCAGCATTTT.